Listed here are 25 T cell receptor beta chains from one sample, sequenced in a study of T cell responses to AZD1222 COVID-19 vaccine. Method: immunoSEQ multiplex PCR; TCRdb's copy keeps in-frame clones and lacks some. The table lists 150,000 or so clones, approximately 90% of them singletons. Sequences were derived from peripheral blood, sampled 28 days after the second AZD1222 dose. The source is an adult who received the AZD1222 COVID-19 vaccine.

The V call is TRBV2, the J call TRBJ1-4; D is undetermined. The V gene lost 1 base and the J gene lost 8 bases, with 11 bases spanning the gap. Germline loops: CDR1 SNHLY, CDR2 FYNNEI. The length of the CDR3 is 14 residues. CDR3 amino acids: CASSEGWGREKLFF. For the CDR3, the DNA is TGTGCCAGCAGTGAAGGCTGGGGTAGGGAAAAACTGTTTTTT.

V gene TRBV15 combines with J gene TRBJ1-1; weak D call: TRBD1 (5 bases). The CDR3 loop spans 16 amino acids. Germline V CDR1 and CDR2: LNHNV, YYDKDF (reference sequence). V dropped 1 base and J dropped 10 bases, with 22 bases sitting between them. Here the CDR3 reads CATSRGRDPIEIRAFF. The CDR3 region has the DNA TGTGCCACCAGCAGAGGGCGGGACCCCATAGAGATTAGAGCTTTCTTT.

This chain joins TRBV6-2 or TRBV6-3 and TRBJ1-2; no firm D call. CDR3 length: 12 residues. Trimming shortened V by 5 bases and J by 1 base, and 5 bases separated the two germline ends. The germline gives CDR1 MNHEY, CDR2 SVGEGT. The CDR3: CASSLGNYGYTF. DNA for the CDR3: TGTGCCAGCAGTCTTGGTAACTATGGCTACACCTTC.

The chain carries TRBV6-1 and TRBJ2-1, with unresolved D. The CDR3 consists of 15 residues. V lost 0 bases and J 14 bases, leaving 20 bases between the germline ends. Germline CDR1 reads MNHNS; CDR2 reads SASEGT. This CDR3 reads CASSEALISRSVEFF. The CDR3 region has the DNA TGTGCCAGCAGTGAAGCACTCATTTCTAGGTCGGTGGAGTTCTTC.

The V gene is TRBV7-9, the J gene TRBJ2-1, with TRBD2 identical over 12 bases. The CDR3 consists of 15 residues. Germline CDR1 SEHNR, CDR2 FQNEAQ (reference sequence). With V trimmed by 4 bases and J by 7 bases, 5 bases remained unmatched. CDR3 in DNA: TGTGCCAGCAGCTCCCTAGCGGGAGGGGGGAATGAGCAGTTCTTC. This translates into CASSSLAGGGNEQFF. Based on the CDR3 plus reference TRBV7-9 and TRBJ2-1, the full variable domain is DTGVSQNPRHKITKRGQNVTFRCDPISEHNRLYWYRQTLGQGPEFLTYFQNEAQLEKSRLLSDRFSAERPKGSFSTLEIQRTEQGDSAMYLCASSSLAGGGNEQFFGPGTRLTVL.

CDR3 sequence reads: CASSFNPDRGTEAFF. The CDR3 DNA is TGTGCCAGCAGTTTTAACCCCGACAGGGGTACTGAAGCTTTCTTT. The chain couples TRBV27 to TRBJ1-1; 8 nucleotides agree with TRBD1. The J segment lost 5 bases and the V segment lost 3 bases, leaving 8 bases of the junction unmatched. Germline assignment: CDR1 MNHEY and CDR2 SMNVEV (reference sequence). CDR3 length: 15 amino acids.

The V call is TRBV2, the J call TRBJ1-2; D unclear. The V end lost 6 bases, the J end lost 0 bases, and 11 bases lay between the germline ends. The CDR3 has 14 amino acids. Germline V lookup: CDR1 SNHLY, CDR2 FYNNEI. The CDR3: CASRELIANYGYTF. The CDR3 bases are TGTGCCAGCAGAGAACTCATAGCTAACTATGGCTACACCTTC.

The chain combines TRBV3-1 (or the pseudogene TRBV3-2) with TRBJ1-3; D is possibly TRBD1 (5 bases). The CDR3 extends over 14 amino acids. Trimming took off 1 base at V and 4 bases at J, with 8 bases between the two ends. CDR1 is LGHDT and CDR2 is YNNKEL in the germline V gene (reference sequence). CDR3 sequence (DNA): TGTGCCAGCAGCCAAGGGGACGGCGGAAACACCATATATTTT. This gives the protein CASSQGDGGNTIYF.

This chain links TRBV11-2 with TRBJ2-1; TRBD2 aligns across 8 bases. The CDR3 consists of 15 residues. Germline trimming cut 1 base from V and 8 bases from J; bases unmatched to any gene: 7. Germline CDR1 and CDR2: SGHAT and FQNNGV. This CDR3 is CASSLASSGFDEQFF. Here the CDR3 DNA reads TGTGCCAGCAGCTTAGCGTCTAGCGGGTTCGATGAGCAGTTCTTC.

This chain connects TRBV18 to TRBJ2-1; no reliable D call. The CDR3 is made up of 12 amino acids. Trimming pared 2 bases from V and 6 bases from J, leaving 5 bases between. Germline CDR1 and CDR2: KGHSH and LQKENI. The CDR3 bases are TGTGCCAGCTCACCAGCATTCAATGAGCAGTTCTTC. Protein: CASSPAFNEQFF.

V usage is TRBV4-3 and J usage is TRBJ2-3, with 13 bases lining up with TRBD2. J gave up 5 bases and V 4 bases, and 3 bases lay outside the gene matches. Germline assignment: CDR1 LGHNA and CDR2 YSLEER. CDR3 size: 15 residues. This CDR3 reads CASSLWTSGGDTQYF. The DNA of the CDR3 is TGCGCCAGCAGCCTCTGGACTAGCGGGGGAGATACGCAGTATTTT.

The rearrangement links TRBV4-2 to TRBJ1-4; D unclear. From germline, CDR1 is LGHNA and CDR2 YNFKEQ. The CDR3 runs to 13 residues. The germline V and J ends were trimmed by 1 base and 5 bases, with 5 bases remaining between them. CDR3 in amino acids: CASSQAGNEKLFF. Here the CDR3 DNA reads TGTGCCAGCAGCCAAGCCGGGAATGAAAAACTGTTTTTT.

V is TRBV6-1 and J is TRBJ2-3, with 9 bases aligning to TRBD2. In germline, CDR1 is MNHNS, CDR2 SASEGT. The CDR3 covers 16 residues. Losses at the gene ends were 4 bases for V and 1 base for J; bases not matched to a gene: 6. The CDR3 DNA reads as TGTGCCAGCAGTGTAAGCCAGCGGGGGGGCACAGATACGCAGTATTTT. Its protein product is CASSVSQRGGTDTQYF.

J is TRBJ1-3 and V is TRBV18, with 8 positions matching TRBD1. With 3 bases clipped from V and 4 bases from J, the junction kept 2 bases outside the gene matches. This CDR3 spans 14 amino acids. Germline CDR1 KGHSH, CDR2 LQKENI. The CDR3 reads CASSPGQGGNTIYF. The CDR3 nucleotides are TGTGCCAGCTCACCCGGACAGGGCGGAAACACCATATATTTT.

The chain links TRBV18 to TRBJ1-6; 7 positions agree with TRBD1. CDR1 and CDR2 (germline): KGHSH, LQKENI. This CDR3 is 14 amino acids long. With V trimmed by 5 bases and J by 6 bases, 4 bases remained unmatched. For the CDR3, the DNA is TGTGCCAGCTCAACTTCAGGGGGTAATTCACCCCTCCACTTT. Translating it yields CASSTSGGNSPLHF.

This clone was seen only once. The chain combines TRBV19 with TRBJ1-5; D possibly corresponds to TRBD1 (6 bases). The V gene's germline CDR1 is LNHDA and CDR2 SQIVND (reference sequence). This CDR3 is 16 amino acids long. V gave up 4 bases and J gave up 8 bases, with 21 bases separating them. CDR3 region: CASSTTKTGYREPQHF. In DNA, the CDR3 is TGTGCCAGTAGTACCACTAAAACAGGGTACCGTGAGCCCCAGCATTTT.

V gene TRBV11-2 combines with J gene TRBJ1-4; D is undetermined. Trimming removed 1 base from V and 5 bases from J, with 11 bases in between. From germline, CDR1 is SGHAT and CDR2 FQNNGV. This CDR3 is 15 amino acids long. CDR3 DNA: TGTGCCAGCAGCTTAGCAGTGTGGAGAAATGAAAAACTGTTTTTT. Its translation: CASSLAVWRNEKLFF.

Comments on this clone: At one of its ends the junction is not consistent with the germline gene, which may arise from a read error. The rearrangement links TRBV30 to TRBJ1-4; D gene ambiguous. In germline, CDR1 is GTSNPN, CDR2 SVGIG (reference sequence). The CDR3 is made up of 10 amino acids. As DNA, the CDR3 is TGCAGTGCAACTAATGAAAAACTGTTTTTT. This gives the protein CSATNEKLFF.

The rearrangement joins TRBV4-1 to TRBJ2-5; D ambiguous. CDR1 is MGHRA, CDR2 YSYEKL, per germline. This CDR3 is built from 14 residues. V lost 1 base and J lost 5, with 11 bases in between. This CDR3 is CASSQALSRETQYF. Here the CDR3 DNA reads TGCGCCAGCAGCCAAGCCCTGAGTCGGGAGACCCAGTACTTC.

This clone was observed a single time. The gene calls are TRBV29-1 and TRBJ2-1; a possible D gene is TRBD1 (5 bases). Germline V gene lookup returns CDR1 SQVTM and CDR2 ANQGSEA. Trimming stripped 0 bases from V and 6 bases from J, with 12 bases between. The CDR3 is 14 amino acids. CDR3 in amino acids: CSVEDLKQVNEQFF. The CDR3 DNA is TGCAGCGTTGAAGATCTTAAACAGGTCAATGAGCAGTTCTTC.

The chain recombines TRBV5-1 with TRBJ2-5; D perhaps matches TRBD2 (6 bases). The germline CDR1 and CDR2 sequences are SGHRS and YFSETQ. V lost 5 bases and J 1 base, leaving 12 bases between the germline ends. The CDR3 sequence is 14 residues long. CDR3 protein: CASRSGVSQETQYF. The CDR3 region has the DNA TGCGCCAGCAGATCGGGGGTGAGCCAAGAGACCCAGTACTTC.

The chain recombines TRBV18 with TRBJ1-2; D is possibly TRBD1 (5 bases). This CDR3 spans 17 amino acids. The V gene lost 3 bases and the J gene lost 7 bases, with 24 bases spanning the gap. CDR1 is KGHSH, CDR2 LQKENI, per germline. The CDR3 is CASSPVLRQLSGGGYTF. CDR3 in DNA: TGTGCCAGCTCACCGGTTTTGAGACAGCTCTCGGGCGGTGGCTACACCTTC.

In DNA, the CDR3 is TGTGCCAGCAGTTTACAGGGCAGAGCCACCTACGAGCAGTACTTC. Its protein product is CASSLQGRATYEQYF. This chain connects TRBV27 to TRBJ2-7; the D gene is possibly TRBD1 (5 bases). The CDR3 totals 15 residues. CDR1 MNHEY and CDR2 SMNVEV come from the germline V gene (reference sequence). V lost 2 bases to trimming and J lost 2 bases, with 13 bases between them.

This rearrangement joins TRBV19 to TRBJ1-1, with D possibly matching TRBD1 (5 bases). The V gene lost 5 bases and the J gene lost 7 bases, with 14 bases spanning the gap. This CDR3 comprises 13 residues. Looked up from germline, CDR1 is LNHDA and CDR2 is SQIVND (reference sequence). CDR3 DNA sequence: TGTGCCAGTAGTGATCTGGGGGGGGGTGAAGCTTTCTTT. Translating gives CASSDLGGGEAFF.

This CDR3 reads CASSYRVDRHNEQFF. The DNA for the CDR3 is TGTGCCAGCAGTTACAGGGTCGACAGGCACAATGAGCAGTTCTTC. V is TRBV6-2 or TRBV6-3 and J is TRBJ2-1; D may be TRBD1 (6 bases). Deletions cut 2 bases from V and 5 bases from J, with 13 bases between. Germline V gives CDR1 MNHEY, CDR2 SVGEGT. The CDR3 consists of 15 residues.